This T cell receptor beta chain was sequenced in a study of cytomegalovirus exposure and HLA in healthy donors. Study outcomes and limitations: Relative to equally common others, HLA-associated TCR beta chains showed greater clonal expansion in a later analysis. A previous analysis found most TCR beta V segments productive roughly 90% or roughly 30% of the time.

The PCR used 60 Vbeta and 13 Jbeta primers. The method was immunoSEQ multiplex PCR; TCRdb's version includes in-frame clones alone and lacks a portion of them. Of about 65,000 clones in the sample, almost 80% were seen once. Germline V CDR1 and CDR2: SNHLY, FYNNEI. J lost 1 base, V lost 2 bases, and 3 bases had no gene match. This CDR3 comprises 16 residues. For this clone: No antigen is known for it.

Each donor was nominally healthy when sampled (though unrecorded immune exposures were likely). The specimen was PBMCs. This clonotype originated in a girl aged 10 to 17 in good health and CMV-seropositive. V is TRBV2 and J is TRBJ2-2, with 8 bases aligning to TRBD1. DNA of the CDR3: TGTGCCAGCAGTGAATCCGGGACAGGGAACACCGGGGAGCTGTTTTTT. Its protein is CASSESGTGNTGELFF.